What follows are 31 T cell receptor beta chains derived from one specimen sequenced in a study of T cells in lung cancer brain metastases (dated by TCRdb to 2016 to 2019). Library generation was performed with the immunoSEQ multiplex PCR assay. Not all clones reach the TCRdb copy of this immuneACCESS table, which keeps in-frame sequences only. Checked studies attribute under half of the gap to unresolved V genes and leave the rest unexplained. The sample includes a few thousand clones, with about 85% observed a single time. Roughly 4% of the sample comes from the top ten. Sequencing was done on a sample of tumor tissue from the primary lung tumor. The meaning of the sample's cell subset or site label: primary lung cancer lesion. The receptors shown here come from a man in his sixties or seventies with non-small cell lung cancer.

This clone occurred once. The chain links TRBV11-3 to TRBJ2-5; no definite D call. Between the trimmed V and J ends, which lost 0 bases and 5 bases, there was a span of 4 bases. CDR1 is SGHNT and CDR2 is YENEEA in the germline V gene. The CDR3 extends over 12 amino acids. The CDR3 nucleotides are TGTGCCAGCAGCTTAGATGGGGAGACCCAGTACTTC. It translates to CASSLDGETQYF.

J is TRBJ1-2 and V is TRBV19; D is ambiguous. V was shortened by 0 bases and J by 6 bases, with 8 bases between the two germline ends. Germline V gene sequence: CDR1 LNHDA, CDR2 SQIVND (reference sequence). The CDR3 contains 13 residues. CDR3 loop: CASSIEQRDGYTF. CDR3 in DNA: TGTGCCAGTAGTATAGAACAGAGAGATGGCTACACCTTC.

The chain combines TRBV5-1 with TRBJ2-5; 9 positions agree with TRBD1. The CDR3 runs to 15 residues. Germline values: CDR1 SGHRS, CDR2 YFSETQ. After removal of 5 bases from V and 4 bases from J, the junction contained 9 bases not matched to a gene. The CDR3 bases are TGCGCCAGCAGTCCCGGGGGACAGGGTCGAGAGACCCAGTACTTC. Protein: CASSPGGQGRETQYF.

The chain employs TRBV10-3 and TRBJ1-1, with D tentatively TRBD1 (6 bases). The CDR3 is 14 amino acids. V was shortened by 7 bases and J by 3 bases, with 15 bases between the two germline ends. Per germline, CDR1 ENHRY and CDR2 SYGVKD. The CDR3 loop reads CAITSIPGDTEAFF. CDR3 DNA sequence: TGTGCCATCACCTCTATTCCAGGGGACACTGAAGCTTTCTTT.

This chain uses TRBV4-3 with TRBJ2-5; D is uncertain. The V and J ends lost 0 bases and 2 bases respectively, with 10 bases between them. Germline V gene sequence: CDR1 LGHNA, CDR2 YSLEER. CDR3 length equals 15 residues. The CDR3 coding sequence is TGCGCCAGCAGCCAAGATACCCTTCCACAAGAGACCCAGTACTTC. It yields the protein CASSQDTLPQETQYF.

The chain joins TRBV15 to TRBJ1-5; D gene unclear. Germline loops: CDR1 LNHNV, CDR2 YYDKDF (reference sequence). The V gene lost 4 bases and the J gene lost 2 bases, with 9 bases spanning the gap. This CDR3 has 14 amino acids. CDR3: CATSNDLGNQPQHF. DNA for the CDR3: TGTGCCACCAGCAACGATTTAGGCAATCAGCCCCAGCATTTT.

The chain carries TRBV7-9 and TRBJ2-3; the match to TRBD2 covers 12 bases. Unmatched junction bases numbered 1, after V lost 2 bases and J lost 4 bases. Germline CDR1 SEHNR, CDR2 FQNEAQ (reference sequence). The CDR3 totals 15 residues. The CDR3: CASSLLAGGADTQYF. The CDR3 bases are TGTGCCAGCAGCTTACTAGCGGGGGGGGCAGATACGCAGTATTTT.

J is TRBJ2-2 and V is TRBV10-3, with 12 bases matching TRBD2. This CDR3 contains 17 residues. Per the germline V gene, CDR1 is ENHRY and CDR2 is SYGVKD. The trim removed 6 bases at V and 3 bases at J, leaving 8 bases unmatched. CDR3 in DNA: TGTGCCATCAGACGGACTAGCGGGAACGTCGACACCGGGGAGCTGTTTTTT. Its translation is CAIRRTSGNVDTGELFF.

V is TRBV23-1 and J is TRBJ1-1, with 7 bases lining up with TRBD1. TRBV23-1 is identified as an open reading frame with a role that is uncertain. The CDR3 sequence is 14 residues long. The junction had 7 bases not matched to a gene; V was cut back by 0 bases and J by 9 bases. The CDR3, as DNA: TGCGCCAGCAGTCAATCGACAGGGAAGACGAAAGCTTTCTTT. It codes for CASSQSTGKTKAFF.

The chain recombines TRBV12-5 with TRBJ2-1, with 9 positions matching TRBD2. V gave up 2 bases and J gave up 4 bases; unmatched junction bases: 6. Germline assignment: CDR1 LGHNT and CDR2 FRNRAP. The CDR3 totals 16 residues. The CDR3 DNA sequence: TGTGCTAGTGGTTTGTATCGGACTAGCGTGTACAATGAGCAGTTCTTC. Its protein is CASGLYRTSVYNEQFF.

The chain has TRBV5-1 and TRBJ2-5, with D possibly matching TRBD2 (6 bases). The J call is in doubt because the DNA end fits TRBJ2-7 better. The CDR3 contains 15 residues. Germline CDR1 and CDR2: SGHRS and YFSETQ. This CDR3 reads CASSEQDYPGDEQYF. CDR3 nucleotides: TGCGCCAGCAGTGAACAGGACTATCCGGGAGACGAGCAGTACTTC.

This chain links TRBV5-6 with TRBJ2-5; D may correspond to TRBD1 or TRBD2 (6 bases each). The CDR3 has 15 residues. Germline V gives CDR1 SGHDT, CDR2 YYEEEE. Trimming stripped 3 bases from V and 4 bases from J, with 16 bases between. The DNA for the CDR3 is TGTGCCAGCAGCTACGGGACTCACAGGGCAGAGACCCAGTACTTC. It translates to CASSYGTHRAETQYF.

Here the CDR3 DNA reads TGTGCCAGCAGCGTAGGGGGGGATACGCAGTATTTT. This translates into CASSVGGDTQYF. This chain links TRBV9 with TRBJ2-3; D may match TRBD1 or TRBD2 (5 bases each). CDR1 and CDR2 (germline): SGDLS, YYNGEE. This CDR3 comprises 12 residues. Trimming cost V 0 bases and J 6 bases, with 5 bases left between them.

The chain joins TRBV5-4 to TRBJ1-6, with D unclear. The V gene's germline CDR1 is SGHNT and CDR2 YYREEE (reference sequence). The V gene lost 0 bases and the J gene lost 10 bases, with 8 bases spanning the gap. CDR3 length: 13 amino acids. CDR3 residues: CASSLASRSPLHF. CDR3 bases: TGTGCCAGCAGCTTGGCGAGTAGGTCACCCCTCCACTTT.

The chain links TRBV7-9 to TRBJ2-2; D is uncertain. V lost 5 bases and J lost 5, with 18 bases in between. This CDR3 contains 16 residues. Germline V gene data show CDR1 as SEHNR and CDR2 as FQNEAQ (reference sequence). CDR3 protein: CASSDWALPSTGELFF. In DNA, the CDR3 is TGTGCCAGCAGCGACTGGGCCTTACCGAGTACCGGGGAGCTGTTTTTT.

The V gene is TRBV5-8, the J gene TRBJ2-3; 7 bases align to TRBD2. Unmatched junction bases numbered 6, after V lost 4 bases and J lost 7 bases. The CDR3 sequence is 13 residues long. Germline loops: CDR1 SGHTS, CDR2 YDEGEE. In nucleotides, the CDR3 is TGTGCCAGCAGCCTTCAGCGGGGTCATACGCAGTATTTT. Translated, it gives CASSLQRGHTQYF.

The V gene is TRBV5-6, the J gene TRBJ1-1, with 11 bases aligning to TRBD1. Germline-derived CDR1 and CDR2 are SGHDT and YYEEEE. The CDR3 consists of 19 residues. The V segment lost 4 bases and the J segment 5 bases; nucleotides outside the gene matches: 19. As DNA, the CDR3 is TGTGCCAGCAGCGGTTTGTTATTGGACAGGGGGCTAAGAGTTACTGAAGCTTTCTTT. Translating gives CASSGLLLDRGLRVTEAFF.

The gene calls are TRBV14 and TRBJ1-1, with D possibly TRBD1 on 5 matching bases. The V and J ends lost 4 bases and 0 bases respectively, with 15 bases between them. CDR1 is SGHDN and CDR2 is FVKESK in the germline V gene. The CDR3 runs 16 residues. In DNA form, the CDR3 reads TGTGCCAGCAGCCGAAGGGGACTTTCCATGAACACTGAAGCTTTCTTT. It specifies CASSRRGLSMNTEAFF. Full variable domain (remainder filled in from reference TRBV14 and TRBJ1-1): EAGVTQFPSHSVIEKGQTVTLRCDPISGHDNLYWYRRVMGKEIKFLLHFVKESKQDESGMPNNRFLAERTGGTYSTLKVQPAELEDSGVYFCASSRRGLSMNTEAFFGQGTRLTVV.

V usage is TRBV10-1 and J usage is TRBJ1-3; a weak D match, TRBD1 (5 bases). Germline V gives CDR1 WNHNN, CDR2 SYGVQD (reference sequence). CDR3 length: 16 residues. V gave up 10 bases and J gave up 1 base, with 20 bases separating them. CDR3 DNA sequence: TGCGCCACCCGACTAAGGGGCAGGTCGTCTGGAAACACCATATATTTT. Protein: CATRLRGRSSGNTIYF.

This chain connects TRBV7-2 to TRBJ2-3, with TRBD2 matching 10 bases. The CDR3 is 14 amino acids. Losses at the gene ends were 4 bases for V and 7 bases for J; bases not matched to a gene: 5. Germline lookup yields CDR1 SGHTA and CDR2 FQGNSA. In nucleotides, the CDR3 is TGTGCCAGCAGCTCTAGCGGGGGCTCGTATACGCAGTATTTT. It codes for CASSSSGGSYTQYF.

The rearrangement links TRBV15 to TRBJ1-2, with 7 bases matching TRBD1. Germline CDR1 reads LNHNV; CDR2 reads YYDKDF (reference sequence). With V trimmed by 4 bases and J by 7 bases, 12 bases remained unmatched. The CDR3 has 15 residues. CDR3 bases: TGTGCCACCAGCACCAGGACAGGAGGGTCCCGTGGCTACACCTTC. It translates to CATSTRTGGSRGYTF.

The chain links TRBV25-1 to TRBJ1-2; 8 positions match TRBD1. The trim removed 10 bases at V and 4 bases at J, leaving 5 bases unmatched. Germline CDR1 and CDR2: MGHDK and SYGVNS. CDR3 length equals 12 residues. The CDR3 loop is CATGGVGYGYTF. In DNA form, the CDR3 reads TGTGCCACAGGGGGCGTTGGCTATGGCTACACCTTC.

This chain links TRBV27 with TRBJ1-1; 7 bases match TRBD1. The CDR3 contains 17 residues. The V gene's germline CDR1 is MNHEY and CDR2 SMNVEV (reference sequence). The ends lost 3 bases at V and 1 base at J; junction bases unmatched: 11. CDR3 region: CASSFRFRTGGNTEAFF. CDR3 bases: TGTGCCAGCAGTTTCCGGTTCCGGACAGGAGGGAACACTGAAGCTTTCTTT.

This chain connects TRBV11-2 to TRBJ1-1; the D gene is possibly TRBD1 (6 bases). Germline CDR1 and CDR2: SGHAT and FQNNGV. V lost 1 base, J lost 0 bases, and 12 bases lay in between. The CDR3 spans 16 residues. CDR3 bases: TGTGCCAGCAGCTTAGTTCCGGGGGCGATGAACACTGAAGCTTTCTTT. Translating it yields CASSLVPGAMNTEAFF.

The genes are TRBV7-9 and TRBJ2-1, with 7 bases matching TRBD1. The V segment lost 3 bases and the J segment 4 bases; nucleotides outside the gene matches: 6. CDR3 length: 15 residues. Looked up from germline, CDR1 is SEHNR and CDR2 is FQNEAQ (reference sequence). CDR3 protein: CASSFHRGFYNEQFF. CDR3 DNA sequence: TGTGCCAGCAGCTTCCACAGGGGTTTTTACAATGAGCAGTTCTTC.

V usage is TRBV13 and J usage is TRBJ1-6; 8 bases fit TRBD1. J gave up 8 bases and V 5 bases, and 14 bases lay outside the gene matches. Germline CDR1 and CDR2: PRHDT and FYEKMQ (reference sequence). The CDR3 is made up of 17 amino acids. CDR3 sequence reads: CASSPLSRDRLYSPLHF. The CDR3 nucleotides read TGTGCCAGCAGCCCTCTGAGCCGGGACAGGCTGTATTCACCCCTCCACTTT.

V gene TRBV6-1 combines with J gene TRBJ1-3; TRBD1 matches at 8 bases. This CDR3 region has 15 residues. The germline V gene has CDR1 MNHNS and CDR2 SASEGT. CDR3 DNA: TGTGCTTTAGGGGACAGGTCCAACTCTGGAAACACCATATATTTT. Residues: CALGDRSNSGNTIYF.

The CDR3 sequence: CASSGTGYYGYTF. In DNA form, the CDR3 reads TGTGCCAGCAGCGGGACAGGGTACTATGGCTACACCTTC. V gene TRBV7-6 combines with J gene TRBJ1-2; 9 bases line up with TRBD1. The length of the CDR3 is 13 residues. Looked up from germline, CDR1 is SGHVS and CDR2 is FNYEAQ. J lost 3 bases, V lost 5 bases, and 1 base had no gene match.

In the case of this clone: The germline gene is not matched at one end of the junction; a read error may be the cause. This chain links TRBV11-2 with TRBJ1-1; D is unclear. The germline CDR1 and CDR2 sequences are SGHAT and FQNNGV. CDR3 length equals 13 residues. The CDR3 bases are TGTGCCAGCAGTTTAGCTTGGGACACTGAAGCTTTCTTT. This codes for CASSLAWDTEAFF.

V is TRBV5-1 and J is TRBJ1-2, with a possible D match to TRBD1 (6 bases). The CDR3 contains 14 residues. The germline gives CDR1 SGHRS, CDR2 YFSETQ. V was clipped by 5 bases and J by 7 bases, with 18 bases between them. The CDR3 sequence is CASRELQGIGGYTF. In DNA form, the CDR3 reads TGCGCCAGCAGAGAATTACAGGGAATCGGTGGCTACACCTTC.

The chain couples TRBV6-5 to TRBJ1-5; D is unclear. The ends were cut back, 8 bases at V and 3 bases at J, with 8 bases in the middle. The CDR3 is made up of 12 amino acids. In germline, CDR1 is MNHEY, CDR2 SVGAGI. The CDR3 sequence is CASSAPNQPQHF. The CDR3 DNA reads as TGTGCCAGCTCTGCTCCCAATCAGCCCCAGCATTTT.